This section outlines one T cell receptor (beta chain) sequence together with its context. This entry belongs to a study of blood T cell repertoires in COVID-19. The germline CDR1 and CDR2 sequences are SGHVS and FQNEAQ. The CDR3 totals 14 residues. Trimming at V came to 4 bases and at J to 3 bases, leaving 1 base not matched to a gene. The protocol was immunoSEQ multiplex PCR, while the TCRdb copy is restricted to in-frame clones and leaves out a portion. The sample comprises approximately 350,000 clones, 80% to 85% of which are singletons, and 5% to 5.5% rests with the top ten. The sample was PBMCs or T cells enriched from blood (not recorded which). The receptor was derived from a woman between 50 and 59 years old who had recovered from COVID-19. The J gene is TRBJ2-1, the V gene TRBV7-8; 9 nucleotides line up with TRBD2. The CDR3 DNA is TGTGCCAGCAGCTCGACTAGCGGCTACAATGAGCAGTTCTTC. This codes for CASSSTSGYNEQFF. The variable domain in full, with the rest retrieved from reference TRBV7-8 and TRBJ2-1, is GAGVSQSPRYKVAKRGQDVALRCDPISGHVSLFWYQQALGQGPEFLTYFQNEAQLDKSGLPSDRFFAERPEGSVSTLKIQRTQQEDSAVYLCASSSTSGYNEQFFGPGTRLTVL.